Reported below is one TCR beta chain. Its specificity is not known. Sequenced by immunoSEQ multiplex PCR; TCRdb stores in-frame clones only, minus some. The data contain roughly 81,000 clones, approximately 91% of them seen just once; the ten biggest clones take up approximately 2.4%. This specimen belongs to a study of PD-1 blockade in classical Hodgkin lymphoma. Background on the study: Once every 2 weeks, patients received intravenous nivolumab at 3 mg/kg.

Every patient experienced relapse after autologous stem cell transplantation, and brentuximab vedotin exposure varied. Complete response, partial response or progressive disease made up the best responses. Study-wide findings and caveats: TCR diversity in CD4+, not CD8+, cells rose significantly by C4D1.

The clonotype originates from a human donor with classical Hodgkin lymphoma. The sequencing here drew on peripheral blood mononuclear cells (PBMCs), taken before the second cycle of nivolumab.

The CDR3 sequence: CASSLLAGEAYEQYF. The CDR3, as DNA: TGTGCCAGCAGTTTATTAGCGGGAGAAGCCTACGAGCAGTACTTC. The V and J genes are TRBV27 and TRBJ2-5; 9 bases fit TRBD2. The J call is in doubt because the DNA end fits TRBJ2-7 better. The CDR3 is made up of 15 amino acids. Germline assignment: CDR1 MNHEY and CDR2 SMNVEV (reference sequence).